This T cell receptor (beta chain) was captured by sequencing in a study of identical twins. From the 5' RACE reads, TCRdb called clonotypes with MiXCR, one entry per CDR3 protein. The data contain under 450,000 distinct CDR3 sequences, less than 20% of them singletons. The CDR3 consists of 14 residues. CDR1 and CDR2 (germline): SGHRS, YFSETQ. V lost 0 bases and J 5 bases, leaving 11 bases between the germline ends. This receptor was obtained from a man aged 50-59 years in good health. The J gene is TRBJ2-5, the V gene TRBV5-1; D ambiguous. The sample taken for sequencing was naive T cells sorted from blood. The CDR3, as DNA: TGCGCCAGCAGCTTGGGGGCGAATATGGAGACCCAGTACTTC. This translates into CASSLGANMETQYF.